This T cell receptor beta chain was sequenced during a study of cytomegalovirus exposure and HLA in healthy donors. V shed 1 base and J shed 5 bases, with 11 bases lying between them. CDR1 and CDR2 from the germline V gene are SEHNR and FQNEAQ (reference sequence). The length of the CDR3 is 15 residues. This clone was counted between two and nine times. The antigen remains undetermined. 60 Vbeta and 13 Jbeta primers were used in PCR. Sequenced by immunoSEQ multiplex PCR; TCRdb stores in-frame clones only, minus some. Of about 130,000 clones in the sample, about 80% are singletons; the top ten hold roughly 3.5%. Findings and limits, study-wide: Sequences of the TCR beta chain were said to predict the HLA-A and HLA-B alleles of most subjects accurately.

This chain joins TRBV7-9 and TRBJ2-2; D remains unclear. What was sequenced was PBMCs. This sequence was found in a woman aged 50 to 60 in good health and CMV-seronegative. CDR3 nucleotide sequence: TGTGCCAGCAGCTTAGGTCGCCGTACTACCGGGGAGCTGTTTTTT. It specifies CASSLGRRTTGELFF.